Below, 15 T cell receptor beta chains from the same sample are listed, as sequenced in a study of regulatory T cells in long-lasting Graves disease (dated by TCRdb to 2020 to 2023). The sample's time point label, decoded: newly diagnosed GD, antithyroid drugs for less than 3 months. For both TCR sequencing and RNA sequencing, RNA was extracted from PBMCs using TRIzol. Libraries were constructed by multiplex PCR. TCRdb names Illumina HiSeq 4000 as the instrument used. iRepertoire HTBI primers and Arm-PCR amplification of CDR3 regions were used to construct TCR beta libraries. TCRdb reran the public reads through fastp at Q25 and MiXCR, keeping productive beta chains. Rows matching on CDR3 protein sequence are summarized as one entry with the most common DNA and genes. This sample lists 580,000 or so distinct CDR3 sequences; 15% to 20% were detected once. The leading ten clones occupy about 12% of the sample.

The same data also contributed to another study, on T cells in Graves' hyperthyroidism and ophthalmopathy.

This material consisted of peripheral blood mononuclear cells (PBMCs), taken at new diagnosis, from a patient treated with antithyroid drugs. The source of these receptors is a man between 18 and 29 years old with Graves disease. Donor details come from another sample of the same person, matched by shared clones.

At least ten counts were recorded for this clonotype. V is TRBV5-1 and J is TRBJ1-1; no clear D. V was cut by 5 bases and J by 1 base, with 9 bases left in between. The CDR3 extends over 13 amino acids. Germline V gene lookup returns CDR1 SGHRS and CDR2 YFSETQ. The CDR3 region has the DNA TGCGCCAGCAGAACCGGGCAGAACACTGAAGCTTTCTTT. Its protein product is CASRTGQNTEAFF.

This chain connects TRBV5-6 to TRBJ2-5; D possibly matches TRBD1 or TRBD2 (5 bases each). Germline V gene lookup returns CDR1 SGHDT and CDR2 YYEEEE. The V and J ends lost 4 bases and 5 bases respectively, with 24 bases between them. CDR3 length: 17 amino acids. The CDR3 spells CASSPRRAGLSGETQYF. The CDR3 DNA sequence: TGTGCCAGCAGCCCCCGTAGGGCAGGGCTCTCGGGGGAGACCCAGTACTTC.

This clonotype was seen a few times. This sequence joins TRBV20-1 and TRBJ1-5; 7 bases map to TRBD1. The V gene end was trimmed by 6 bases and the J gene end by 0 bases; junction bases not matched to a gene: 8. Germline assignment: CDR1 DFQATT and CDR2 SNEGSKA (reference sequence). The CDR3 is 15 residues long. The CDR3, as DNA: TGCAGTGCCCGAAGGACAGGAGATAGCAATCAGCCCCAGCATTTT. Amino acids: CSARRTGDSNQPQHF.

This clonotype was seen many times. The rearrangement links TRBV12-3 or TRBV12-4 to TRBJ1-2; D not resolved. CDR3 length: 14 amino acids. Trimming left V 5 bases short and J 0 bases short, with 10 bases between. CDR3 residues: CASSRTNTNYGYTF. The CDR3 nucleotides are TGTGCCAGCAGTAGAACAAATACTAACTATGGCTACACCTTC.

This clonotype has only a few counts. The rearrangement uses TRBV6-4 and TRBJ2-7, with 7 positions matching TRBD1. Trimming cost V 6 bases and J 3 bases; bases outside gene matches: 8. This CDR3 has 14 residues. Looked up from germline, CDR1 is MRHNA and CDR2 is SNTAGT. In nucleotides, the CDR3 is TGTGCCAGCAGACGACAGGGTTCGAACTACGAGCAGTACTTC. Protein product: CASRRQGSNYEQYF.

The chain combines TRBV27 with TRBJ2-7; 9 nucleotides align to TRBD2. The CDR3 covers 12 residues. Trimming at V came to 7 bases and at J to 6 bases, leaving 4 bases not matched to a gene. The germline V gene encodes CDR1 MNHEY and CDR2 SMNVEV (reference sequence). CDR3 sequence reads: CASTAGGAEQYF. CDR3 in DNA: TGTGCCAGCACGGCGGGGGGGGCCGAGCAGTACTTC.

This clonotype appeared a few times. The chain recombines TRBV27 with TRBJ2-3, with 10 bases matching TRBD2. The V gene end was trimmed by 4 bases and the J gene end by 2 bases; junction bases not matched to a gene: 3. CDR1 MNHEY and CDR2 SMNVEV come from the germline V gene (reference sequence). The CDR3 covers 15 residues. CDR3 loop: CASSYLAGATDTQYF. The CDR3 DNA follows: TGTGCCAGCAGTTACCTAGCGGGGGCCACAGATACGCAGTATTTT.

This clonotype was seen at least ten times. The CDR3 nucleotides read TGCAGTGCGGGTACACAGGGCCCAGATGGCTACACCTTC. This gives the protein CSAGTQGPDGYTF. This chain links TRBV20-1 with TRBJ1-2, with D possibly matching TRBD1 (6 bases). The CDR3 contains 13 residues. Trimming cost V 6 bases and J 6 bases, with 17 bases left between them. Per germline, CDR1 DFQATT and CDR2 SNEGSKA (reference sequence).

The rearrangement joins TRBV5-1 to TRBJ1-1; the match to TRBD1 covers 8 bases. CDR1 and CDR2 from the germline V gene are SGHRS and YFSETQ. The CDR3 extends over 15 amino acids. The V and J ends lost 4 bases and 4 bases, in that order; junction bases with no gene match: 9. CDR3 region: CASSGQGRGSTEAFF. The CDR3 region has the DNA TGCGCCAGCAGCGGACAGGGAAGGGGAAGCACTGAAGCTTTCTTT. Full variable domain (missing parts from reference TRBV5-1 and TRBJ1-1): KAGVTQTPRYLIKTRGQQVTLSCSPISGHRSVSWYQQTPGQGLQFLFEYFSETQRNKGNFPGRFSGRQFSNSRSEMNVSTLELGDSALYLCASSGQGRGSTEAFFGQGTRLTVV.

The rearrangement links TRBV14 to TRBJ1-1, with D unresolved. The V gene's germline CDR1 is SGHDN and CDR2 FVKESK. The CDR3 has 15 residues. Trimming shortened V by 4 bases and J by 1 base, and 13 bases separated the two germline ends. CDR3 protein: CASSPPPGWNTEAFF. The CDR3 region has the DNA TGTGCCAGCAGCCCCCCTCCTGGGTGGAACACTGAAGCTTTCTTT.

This chain uses TRBV9 with TRBJ2-4; D call uncertain. The germline V gene encodes CDR1 SGDLS and CDR2 YYNGEE. The CDR3 runs 17 residues. V was shortened by 4 bases and J by 0 bases, with 17 bases between the two germline ends. CDR3 in amino acids: CASSPSSMMGAKNIQYF. CDR3 nucleotides: TGTGCCAGCAGCCCCAGCTCTATGATGGGAGCCAAAAACATTCAGTACTTC.

This clonotype has more than one count but fewer than ten. This chain uses TRBV5-1 with TRBJ2-5; D gene unclear. The length of the CDR3 is 14 residues. The V gene lost 4 bases and the J gene lost 2 bases, with 12 bases spanning the gap. In germline, CDR1 is SGHRS, CDR2 YFSETQ. CDR3: CASSPFGRQETQYF. The CDR3 DNA reads as TGCGCCAGCAGCCCTTTTGGAAGACAAGAGACCCAGTACTTC.

The chain couples TRBV4-1 to TRBJ2-7; D may be TRBD1 (6 bases). CDR3 size: 11 residues. Trimming removed 8 bases at V and 6 bases at J, with 11 bases between. Germline CDR1 and CDR2: MGHRA and YSYEKL. CDR3 in amino acids: CASGGSGEQYF. The CDR3 bases are TGCGCCAGCGGGGGCTCGGGCGAGCAGTACTTC.

This clonotype has just a few counts. At one end, the junction sequence differs from germline, possibly due to a read error. The chain has TRBV6-5 and TRBJ2-3; 12 bases line up with TRBD2. Germline V CDR1 and CDR2: MNHEY, SVGAGI. The CDR3 extends over 17 amino acids. DNA for the CDR3: TGTGCCAGCAGCTACTACCTAGCGGGAGGGGCCACAGATACGCAGTATTTT. Its translation: CASSYYLAGGATDTQYF.

About this clonotype itself: A much larger clone is a single base away; this may be a read error. This chain connects TRBV5-1 to TRBJ2-7; 10 nucleotides line up with TRBD1. Germline CDR1 reads SGHRS; CDR2 reads YFSETQ. This CDR3 has 14 residues. The CDR3 DNA reads as TGCGTCAGCAGCGTCCGGGACAGGGGCTACGAGCAGTACTTC. Its protein is CVSSVRDRGYEQYF.